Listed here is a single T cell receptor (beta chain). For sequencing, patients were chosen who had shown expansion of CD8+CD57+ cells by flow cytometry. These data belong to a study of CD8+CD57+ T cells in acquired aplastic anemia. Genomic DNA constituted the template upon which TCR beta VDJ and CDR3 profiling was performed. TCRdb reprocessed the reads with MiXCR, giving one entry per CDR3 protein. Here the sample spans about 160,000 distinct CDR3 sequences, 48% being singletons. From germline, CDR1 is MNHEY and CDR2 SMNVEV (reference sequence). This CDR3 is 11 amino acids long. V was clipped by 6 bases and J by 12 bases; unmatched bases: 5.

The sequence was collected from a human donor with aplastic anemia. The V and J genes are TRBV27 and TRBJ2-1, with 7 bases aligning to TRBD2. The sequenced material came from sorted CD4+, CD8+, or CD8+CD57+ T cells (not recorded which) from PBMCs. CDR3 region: CASRSGTGQFF. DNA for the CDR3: TGTGCCAGCAGGAGCGGGACGGGGCAGTTCTTC.